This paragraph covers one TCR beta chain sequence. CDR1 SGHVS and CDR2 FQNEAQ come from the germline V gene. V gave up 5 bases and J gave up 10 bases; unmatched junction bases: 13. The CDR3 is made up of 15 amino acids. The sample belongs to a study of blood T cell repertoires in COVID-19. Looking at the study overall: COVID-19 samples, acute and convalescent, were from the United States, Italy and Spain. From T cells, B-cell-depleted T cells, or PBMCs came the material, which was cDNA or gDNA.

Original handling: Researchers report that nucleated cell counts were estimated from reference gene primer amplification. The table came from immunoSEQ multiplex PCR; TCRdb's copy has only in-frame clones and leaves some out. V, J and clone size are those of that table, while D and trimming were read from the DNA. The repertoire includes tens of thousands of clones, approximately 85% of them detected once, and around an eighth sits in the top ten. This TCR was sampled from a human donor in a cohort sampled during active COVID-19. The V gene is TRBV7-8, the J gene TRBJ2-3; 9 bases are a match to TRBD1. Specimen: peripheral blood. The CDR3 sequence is CASSLRTGAGKAQYF. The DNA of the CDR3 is TGTGCCAGCAGCCTAAGGACAGGGGCGGGTAAGGCGCAGTATTTT.